A selection of T cell receptor beta chains follows, all from one sample in a study of blood T cell repertoires in COVID-19. Clones were sequenced by immunoSEQ multiplex PCR, and TCRdb holds only the in-frame ones, with some missing. The sample has about 200,000 clones, more than 70% seen once; the top ten hold around 2.8%. Sequenced sample: peripheral blood. Source of these receptors: an elderly woman with active or convalescent COVID-19. CDR3s include the opening cysteine and the closing phenylalanine or tryptophan. D genes are given only for firm matches. Not all rows give a size; the values are once, few, many and, for expanded clones, a class.

V gene: TRBV4-2; J gene: TRBJ2-3; clone size: .; D gene: TRBD2; CDR3 DNA: TGTGCCAGCAGCCAAGTAAGCGGGGGGTCTAGCACAGATACGCAGTATTTT; CDR3 protein: CASSQVSGGSSTDTQYF
V gene: TRBV7-8; J gene: TRBJ2-1; clone size: .; D gene: .; CDR3 DNA: TGTGCCAGCAGCCGGGACCCAAGGGGCAATGAGCAGTTCTTC; CDR3 protein: CASSRDPRGNEQFF
V gene: TRBV5-5; J gene: TRBJ2-6; clone size: few; D gene: .; CDR3 DNA: TGTGCCAGCAGCTTGGGTTACTCTGGGGCCAACGTCCTGACTTTC; CDR3 protein: CASSLGYSGANVLTF
V gene: TRBV2; J gene: TRBJ2-1; clone size: few; D gene: .; CDR3 DNA: TGTGCCAGCAGTGATCAGGGCAATGAGCAGTTCTTC; CDR3 protein: CASSDQGNEQFF
V gene: TRBV28; J gene: TRBJ1-5; clone size: few; D gene: .; CDR3 DNA: TGTGCCAGCAAAACCACAGGGAATCAGCCCCAGCATTTT; CDR3 protein: CASKTTGNQPQHF
V gene: TRBV27; J gene: TRBJ2-2; clone size: .; D gene: .; CDR3 DNA: TGTGCCAGCAGTAGGGAGGTCGGGAACACCGGGGAGCTGTTTTTT; CDR3 protein: CASSREVGNTGELFF
V gene: TRBV29-1; J gene: TRBJ1-4; clone size: .; D gene: TRBD1; CDR3 DNA: TGCAGCGCCAGACAGGGACTTGGCGAAAAACTGTTTTTT; CDR3 protein: CSARQGLGEKLFF
V gene: TRBV9; J gene: TRBJ1-5; clone size: few; D gene: TRBD1; CDR3 DNA: TGTGCCAGCAGCGGGCCGGGACAGGGGGCTAAGGGAGTCTATAGCAATCAGCCCCAGCATTTT; CDR3 protein: CASSGPGQGAKGVYSNQPQHF
V gene: TRBV19; J gene: TRBJ2-1; clone size: .; D gene: .; CDR3 DNA: TGTGCCAGTAGCACCCGACGGAGCTCCTACAATGAGCAGTTCTTC; CDR3 protein: CASSTRRSSYNEQFF
V gene: TRBV2; J gene: TRBJ2-1; clone size: .; D gene: TRBD2; CDR3 DNA: TGTGCCAGCAGAGACCTGGGACTAGCGGGGGGTGAGCAGTTCTTC; CDR3 protein: CASRDLGLAGGEQFF
V gene: TRBV7-9; J gene: TRBJ1-2; clone size: .; D gene: TRBD1; CDR3 DNA: TGTGCCAGCAGCTCGGACAGGGGACAAAACTATGGCTACACCTTC; CDR3 protein: CASSSDRGQNYGYTF
V gene: TRBV6-1; J gene: TRBJ1-1; clone size: .; D gene: .; CDR3 DNA: TGTGCCAGCAGTGAAGCTGGCCGGGGCACTGAAGCTTTCTTT; CDR3 protein: CASSEAGRGTEAFF
V gene: TRBV5-5; J gene: TRBJ2-2; clone size: .; D gene: .; CDR3 DNA: TGTGCCAGCAGCCTTCCGACAGACACCGGGGAGCTGTTTTTT; CDR3 protein: CASSLPTDTGELFF
V gene: TRBV7-2; J gene: TRBJ1-2; clone size: .; D gene: .; CDR3 DNA: TGTGCCAGCAGCTTACGGTTTCCCTTGTATGGCTACACCTTC; CDR3 protein: CASSLRFPLYGYTF
V gene: TRBV5-4; J gene: TRBJ1-4; clone size: .; D gene: TRBD1; CDR3 DNA: TGTGCCAGCAGCTCGGGACAGGCAACTAATGAAAAACTGTTTTTT; CDR3 protein: CASSSGQATNEKLFF
V gene: TRBV5-5; J gene: TRBJ1-1; clone size: .; D gene: .; CDR3 DNA: TGTGCCAGCAGCCAGAACAGGGTAGTGACTGAAGCTTTCTTT; CDR3 protein: CASSQNRVVTEAFF
V gene: TRBV20-1; J gene: TRBJ1-1; clone size: .; D gene: .; CDR3 DNA: TGCAGTTCCTCCCAGGGGTTGGAAGCTTTCTTT; CDR3 protein: CSSSQGLEAFF
V gene: TRBV6-5; J gene: TRBJ1-2; clone size: .; D gene: .; CDR3 DNA: TGTGCCACCCTAAGAGCCCACGGCTATGGCTACACCTTC; CDR3 protein: CATLRAHGYGYTF
V gene: TRBV28; J gene: TRBJ2-5; clone size: .; D gene: .; CDR3 DNA: TGTGCCAGCAGTTGGTACAGGAGTAAAGAGACCCAGTACTTC; CDR3 protein: CASSWYRSKETQYF
V gene: TRBV6-6; J gene: TRBJ2-7; clone size: .; D gene: .; CDR3 DNA: TGTGCCAGCAGCCGAGACAGGAGTAGACGTTACGAGCAGTACTTC; CDR3 protein: CASSRDRSRRYEQYF
V gene: TRBV11-2; J gene: TRBJ2-5; clone size: .; D gene: TRBD2; CDR3 DNA: TGTGCCAGCAGCTCCACCGGGACTAGCGGGGTTTCCCAGTACTTC; CDR3 protein: CASSSTGTSGVSQYF
V gene: TRBV5-6; J gene: TRBJ1-4; clone size: few; D gene: .; CDR3 DNA: TGTGCCAGCAACGCCCGGAGGGCAACTAATGAAAAACTGTTTTTT; CDR3 protein: CASNARRATNEKLFF
V gene: TRBV28; J gene: TRBJ1-1; clone size: .; D gene: .; CDR3 DNA: TGTGCCAGCAGTAGCTGGCTGGGAGGGAATGAAGCTTTCTTT; CDR3 protein: CASSSWLGGNEAFF
V gene: TRBV5-4; J gene: TRBJ2-2; clone size: .; D gene: .; CDR3 DNA: TGTGCCAGCAGCTTGGGGACTCTGGTGGACACCGGGGAGCTGTTTTTT; CDR3 protein: CASSLGTLVDTGELFF
V gene: TRBV28; J gene: TRBJ2-3; clone size: .; D gene: TRBD2; CDR3 DNA: TGTGCCAGCAGTCCCGGACTAGCGGGGGGCGGGTTGGGCACAGATACGCAGTATTTT; CDR3 protein: CASSPGLAGGGLGTDTQYF